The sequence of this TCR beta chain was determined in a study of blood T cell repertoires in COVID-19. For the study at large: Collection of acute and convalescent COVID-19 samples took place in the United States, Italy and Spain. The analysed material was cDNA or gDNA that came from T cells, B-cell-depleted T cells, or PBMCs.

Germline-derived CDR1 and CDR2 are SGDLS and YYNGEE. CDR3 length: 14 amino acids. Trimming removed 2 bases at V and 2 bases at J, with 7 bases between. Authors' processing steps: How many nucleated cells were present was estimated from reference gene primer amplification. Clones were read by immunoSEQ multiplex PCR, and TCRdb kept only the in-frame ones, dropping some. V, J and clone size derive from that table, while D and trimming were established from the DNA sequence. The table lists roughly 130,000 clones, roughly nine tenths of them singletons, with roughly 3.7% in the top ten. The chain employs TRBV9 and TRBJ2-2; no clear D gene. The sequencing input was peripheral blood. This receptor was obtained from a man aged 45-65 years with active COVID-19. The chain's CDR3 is CASSVLSNTGELFF. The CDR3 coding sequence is TGTGCCAGCAGCGTCCTATCAAACACCGGGGAGCTGTTTTTT. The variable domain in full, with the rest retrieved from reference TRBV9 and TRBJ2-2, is DSGVTQTPKHLITATGQRVTLRCSPRSGDLSVYWYQQSLDQGLQFLIQYYNGEERAKGNILERFSAQQFPDLHSELNLSSLELGDSALYFCASSVLSNTGELFFGEGSRLTVL.